The T cell receptor (beta chain) described here comes from a study of blood T cell repertoires in COVID-19. Enrolled through a virtual design, the participants were between roughly 18 and 100 years of age and came from about two dozen US areas. In Cohort 3, a recovered donor had either two negative PCRs, clearance, or symptom resolution. With respect to this clone: The identical CDR3 is also encoded by other nucleotide sequences in the sample.

V trimming: 1 base; J trimming: 8 bases; junction bases outside the gene matches: 2. The CDR3 spans 13 residues. How the authors handled the data: For nucleated cells, counts were estimated from reference gene primer amplification. This table comes from immunoSEQ multiplex PCR, and its TCRdb copy is limited to in-frame clones, with some not included. V, J and clone size were drawn from that table, and D and trimming were deduced from the DNA. Among about 280,000 clones listed, around 85% were seen once. The source is a woman in her forties or fifties who had recovered from COVID-19. The V call is TRBV12-3 or TRBV12-4, the J call TRBJ1-2; TRBD1 matches 9 bases. Sequences were obtained from PBMCs or T cells enriched from blood (not recorded which). In DNA form, the CDR3 reads TGTGCCAGCAGTTTAGGAACAGGGGGCGGCTACACCTTC. This codes for CASSLGTGGGYTF.